Following are 29 T cell receptor beta chains from one sample sequenced in a study of cytomegalovirus exposure and HLA in healthy donors. The study ran its PCR with 60 Vbeta and 13 Jbeta primers. TCRdb keeps only in-frame clones here, not all; method: immunoSEQ multiplex PCR. The repertoire includes over 130,000 clones, about 61% of them detected once, and around 1.9% sits in the top ten. Sequenced: PBMCs. The receptors here all came from a male donor in good health and CMV-seronegative.

The chain employs TRBV5-4 and TRBJ2-3, with a tentative D call TRBD2 (6 bases). Germline-derived CDR1 and CDR2 are SGHNT and YYREEE (reference sequence). This CDR3 has 15 residues. Trimming pared 5 bases from V and 6 bases from J, leaving 19 bases between. CDR3 bases: TGTGCCAGCAGGGGTGCGGTCGGGGGTTCGGATACGCAGTATTTT. Translation: CASRGAVGGSDTQYF.

The chain links TRBV7-2 to TRBJ2-5; a weak D match, TRBD2 (7 bases). The V and J ends lost 5 bases and 9 bases respectively, with 19 bases between them. CDR1 SGHTA and CDR2 FQGNSA come from the germline V gene. The CDR3 contains 14 residues. The CDR3 DNA is TGTGCCAGCAGCCCCCCGGGGGGCGGCTGGGCCCAGTACTTC. Amino acids: CASSPPGGGWAQYF.

The chain is built from TRBV5-6 and TRBJ2-5, with 8 bases that match TRBD2. The ends lost 4 bases at V and 4 bases at J; junction bases unmatched: 3. Per germline, CDR1 SGHDT and CDR2 YYEEEE. CDR3 size: 13 residues. CDR3 coding DNA: TGTGCCAGCAGCAAGGGACTAGGAGAGACCCAGTACTTC. Protein sequence: CASSKGLGETQYF.

The chain links TRBV29-1 to TRBJ2-5, with TRBD2 as a possible D gene (5 bases). CDR1 and CDR2 (germline): SQVTM, ANQGSEA. With 6 bases removed from V and 2 bases from J, the gap between germline ends came to 19 bases. The CDR3 is 15 residues long. CDR3 coding DNA: TGCAGCGTCATCAACCCCCTGAGCGGACAAGAGACCCAGTACTTC. Amino acid sequence: CSVINPLSGQETQYF.

V gene TRBV28 combines with J gene TRBJ1-5; D possibly corresponds to TRBD1 (5 bases). CDR3 length equals 16 residues. V dropped 8 bases and J dropped 0 bases, with 17 bases sitting between them. The germline V gene encodes CDR1 MDHEN and CDR2 SYDVKM. DNA for the CDR3: TGTGCCAGCTCCCGAAGTGGGGGGTTTAGCAATCAGCCCCAGCATTTT. This gives the protein CASSRSGGFSNQPQHF.

This rearrangement joins TRBV19 to TRBJ2-1; 8 bases align to TRBD2. J lost 5 bases, V lost 1 base, and 7 bases had no gene match. The CDR3 is 16 amino acids. The germline CDR1 and CDR2 sequences are LNHDA and SQIVND (reference sequence). The CDR3 DNA is TGTGCCAGTAGTATAGGTGCTGGCGGGGGGCACAATGAGCAGTTCTTC. Its protein is CASSIGAGGGHNEQFF. The variable domain in full, completed from reference TRBV19 and TRBJ2-1, reads DGGITQSPKYLFRKEGQNVTLSCEQNLNHDAMYWYRQDPGQGLRLIYYSQIVNDFQKGDIAEGYSVSREKKESFPLTVTSAQKNPTAFYLCASSIGAGGGHNEQFFGPGTRLTVL.

This clone was seen once. The V call is TRBV5-1, the J call TRBJ2-1, with a possible D match to TRBD1 (6 bases). V lost 6 bases to trimming and J lost 8 bases, with 9 bases between them. The CDR3 has 11 amino acids. Germline lookup yields CDR1 SGHRS and CDR2 YFSETQ. The CDR3 protein is CASNRVDEQFF. As DNA, the CDR3 is TGCGCCAGCAACAGGGTGGATGAGCAGTTCTTC.

The chain carries TRBV9 and TRBJ2-7; 10 bases fit TRBD1. Per germline, CDR1 SGDLS and CDR2 YYNGEE. The junction had 3 bases not matched to a gene; V was cut back by 2 bases and J by 4 bases. CDR3 length: 14 residues. This chain's CDR3 is CASSVGTGEYEQYF. DNA for the CDR3: TGTGCCAGCAGCGTTGGGACAGGGGAATACGAGCAGTACTTC.

In its sample, this clone was seen a few times. The chain uses TRBV5-1 and TRBJ1-1, with TRBD1 identical over 9 bases. The CDR3 runs to 16 residues. CDR1 and CDR2 (germline): SGHRS, YFSETQ. Losses at the gene ends were 3 bases for V and 3 bases for J; bases not matched to a gene: 9. CDR3 loop: CASSSLETGGDTEAFF. In DNA form, the CDR3 reads TGCGCCAGCAGCTCCCTAGAGACAGGGGGGGACACTGAAGCTTTCTTT.

The chain couples TRBV27 to TRBJ2-6; D remains ambiguous. Per germline, CDR1 MNHEY and CDR2 SMNVEV (reference sequence). The CDR3 consists of 14 residues. V shed 7 bases and J shed 0 bases, with 7 bases lying between them. CDR3 coding DNA: TGTGCCAGCACCATTAGCTCTGGGGCCAACGTCCTGACTTTC. Protein: CASTISSGANVLTF.

The chain is built from TRBV5-6 and TRBJ2-2; a weak D match, TRBD1 (5 bases). V shed 2 bases and J shed 4 bases, with 12 bases lying between them. This CDR3 comprises 15 residues. The germline CDR1 and CDR2 sequences are SGHDT and YYEEEE. In DNA, the CDR3 is TGTGCCAGCAGCTTTCTCGCAGGGATCACCGGGGAGCTGTTTTTT. It yields the protein CASSFLAGITGELFF.

The chain is built from TRBV7-8 and TRBJ1-4; 7 bases align to TRBD1. V dropped 6 bases and J dropped 0; count of bases not matched to a gene: 10. Germline CDR1 and CDR2: SGHVS and FQNEAQ. There are 17 residues in the CDR3. In nucleotides, the CDR3 is TGTGCCAGCAGTTCCCGACAGGGCGGGACAACTAATGAAAAACTGTTTTTT. Protein product: CASSSRQGGTTNEKLFF.

This clone was seen ten or more times. The J gene is TRBJ1-1, the V gene TRBV6-6; perhaps TRBD1 as D (5 bases). Germline V gene sequence: CDR1 MNHNY, CDR2 SVGAGI (reference sequence). The CDR3 totals 15 residues. The V and J ends lost 2 bases and 7 bases respectively, with 17 bases between them. CDR3 residues: CASSYGGGLSVEAFF. The DNA for the CDR3 is TGTGCCAGCAGTTACGGTGGGGGACTGAGCGTTGAAGCTTTCTTT.

The rearrangement joins TRBV7-2 to TRBJ1-5, with D perhaps matching TRBD1 (5 bases). Germline lookup yields CDR1 SGHTA and CDR2 FQGNSA. V was clipped by 7 bases and J by 7 bases, with 14 bases between them. The CDR3 extends over 13 amino acids. DNA of the CDR3: TGTGCCAGCAATGTAAGGGGAGGCCAGCCCCAGCATTTT. Translation gives CASNVRGGQPQHF.

The chain carries TRBV29-1 and TRBJ1-1, with D possibly TRBD1 on 6 matching bases. The CDR3 sequence is 15 residues long. Germline loops: CDR1 SQVTM, CDR2 ANQGSEA. Trimming removed 7 bases at V and 0 bases at J, with 18 bases between. The CDR3 protein is CSGGGRRPMNTEAFF. The CDR3 DNA sequence: TGCAGCGGGGGGGGCAGGAGGCCAATGAACACTGAAGCTTTCTTT.

V gene TRBV5-6 combines with J gene TRBJ1-1; possibly TRBD1 for D (5 bases). The CDR3 consists of 15 residues. The V end was cut by 7 bases, the J end by 0 bases, with 16 bases between. Germline CDR1 is SGHDT and CDR2 is YYEEEE. CDR3 sequence: CASGHRALMNTEAFF. Written as DNA, the CDR3 is TGTGCCAGCGGACACAGAGCTCTAATGAACACTGAAGCTTTCTTT.

The rearrangement joins TRBV10-3 to TRBJ1-3; perhaps TRBD1 as D (5 bases). V lost 10 bases to trimming and J lost 0 bases, with 13 bases between them. The CDR3 is 14 amino acids. Per the germline V gene, CDR1 is ENHRY and CDR2 is SYGVKD. The CDR3 nucleotides are TGTGCCACGAGGGGCGGGAGCTCTGGAAACACCATATATTTT. Its protein product is CATRGGSSGNTIYF.

This clone was seen a handful of times. Different DNA sequences within this sample yield the same CDR3. The rearrangement uses TRBV2 and TRBJ2-2; perhaps TRBD1 as D (6 bases). The CDR3 consists of 15 residues. V lost 4 bases and J 2 bases, leaving 11 bases between the germline ends. CDR1 and CDR2 from the germline V gene are SNHLY and FYNNEI. CDR3 residues: CASSGQGPNTGELFF. The CDR3 DNA reads as TGTGCCAGCAGTGGCCAGGGGCCTAACACCGGGGAGCTGTTTTTT.

The chain employs TRBV27 and TRBJ1-5, with D maybe TRBD1 (6 bases). Between the trimmed V and J ends, which lost 8 bases and 2 bases, there was a span of 19 bases. The germline gives CDR1 MNHEY, CDR2 SMNVEV (reference sequence). CDR3 length: 16 amino acids. This CDR3 reads CASGRKGGGRNQPQHF. As DNA, the CDR3 is TGTGCCAGCGGCCGTAAGGGGGGGGGCCGCAATCAGCCCCAGCATTTT.

This clone was detected only a few times. This chain connects TRBV7-8 to TRBJ2-7; possible D gene TRBD2, 7 bases. Germline CDR1 SGHVS, CDR2 FQNEAQ. Trimming pared 5 bases from V and 3 bases from J, leaving 14 bases between. The CDR3 consists of 14 residues. CDR3 coding DNA: TGTGCCAGCAGCCCACTTAGGGGGGGCTACGAGCAGTACTTC. It specifies CASSPLRGGYEQYF.

As concerns this clone: The sample holds other DNA sequences that translate to the same CDR3. The V call is TRBV7-2, the J call TRBJ1-2; D perhaps matches TRBD1 (6 bases). The V and J ends lost 0 bases and 5 bases respectively, with 10 bases between them. CDR3 length: 14 amino acids. Germline CDR1 reads SGHTA; CDR2 reads FQGNSA. CDR3 coding DNA: TGTGCCAGCAGCTTAGCCCTACAGGGATATGGCTACACCTTC. Protein product: CASSLALQGYGYTF.

The V and J genes are TRBV5-1 and TRBJ2-1; 8 positions match TRBD2. The CDR3 runs to 15 residues. J gave up 3 bases and V 1 base, and 3 bases lay outside the gene matches. Germline V gene data show CDR1 as SGHRS and CDR2 as YFSETQ. The CDR3 spells CASSLRSGGYNEQFF. CDR3 DNA: TGCGCCAGCAGCTTGAGGAGCGGGGGCTACAATGAGCAGTTCTTC.

The V and J genes are TRBV14 and TRBJ2-5; possible D gene TRBD1, 6 bases. Germline CDR1 reads SGHDN; CDR2 reads FVKESK. Trimming removed 4 bases at V and 4 bases at J, with 13 bases between. The CDR3 spans 14 residues. The CDR3 spells CASSLNSRGETQYF. DNA for the CDR3: TGTGCCAGCAGCCTGAACAGCAGGGGAGAGACCCAGTACTTC. Full variable domain (remainder filled in from reference TRBV14 and TRBJ2-5): EAGVTQFPSHSVIEKGQTVTLRCDPISGHDNLYWYRRVMGKEIKFLLHFVKESKQDESGMPNNRFLAERTGGTYSTLKVQPAELEDSGVYFCASSLNSRGETQYFGPGTRLLVL.

The table lists this clone with a few counts. The V call is TRBV18, the J call TRBJ1-2; D may be TRBD1 (5 bases). Per the germline V gene, CDR1 is KGHSH and CDR2 is LQKENI. The CDR3 contains 12 residues. Trimming removed 6 bases from V and 7 bases from J, with 12 bases in between. The CDR3 DNA reads TGTGCCAGCTCCTCCGGGAGGGGTGGCTACACCTTC. Encoded protein: CASSSGRGGYTF.

The chain recombines TRBV27 with TRBJ2-7; D gene unclear. V was shortened by 1 base and J by 1 base, with 8 bases between the two germline ends. Germline values: CDR1 MNHEY, CDR2 SMNVEV (reference sequence). This CDR3 comprises 14 residues. CDR3 DNA: TGTGCCAGCAGTTTATTTACGCAGTCCTACGAGCAGTACTTC. Protein: CASSLFTQSYEQYF.

V is TRBV5-1 and J is TRBJ2-7, with 11 bases aligning to TRBD1. CDR3 length: 15 amino acids. With 3 bases clipped from V and 3 bases from J, the junction kept 5 bases outside the gene matches. The germline V gene has CDR1 SGHRS and CDR2 YFSETQ. The CDR3 DNA follows: TGCGCCAGCAGCTCGGCGGGACAGGGGGTCTACGAGCAGTACTTC. The encoded protein is CASSSAGQGVYEQYF.

The chain links TRBV27 to TRBJ1-6; possible D gene TRBD1, 6 bases. Germline lookup yields CDR1 MNHEY and CDR2 SMNVEV (reference sequence). Between the trimmed V and J ends, which lost 9 bases and 2 bases, there was a span of 11 bases. The CDR3 spans 14 residues. The CDR3 reads CASSDRPYNSPLHF. Here the CDR3 DNA reads TGTGCCAGTTCGGACAGACCCTATAATTCACCCCTCCACTTT.

V gene TRBV19 combines with J gene TRBJ1-1; a weak D match, TRBD1 (5 bases). The CDR3 contains 12 residues. V shed 9 bases and J shed 2 bases, with 10 bases lying between them. Germline CDR1 and CDR2: LNHDA and SQIVND (reference sequence). Here the CDR3 reads CASLQGNTEAFF. The CDR3 region has the DNA TGTGCCAGCCTTCAGGGAAACACTGAAGCTTTCTTT.

The chain joins TRBV6-5 to TRBJ1-4, with TRBD1 matching 7 bases. The CDR3 runs to 15 residues. Trimming took 5 bases from V and 5 from J; bases not matched to a gene: 8. Germline V gives CDR1 MNHEY, CDR2 SVGAGI. In DNA, the CDR3 is TGTGCCAGCAGTGCCGCCGGGACAGCAAATGAAAAACTGTTTTTT. Translation: CASSAAGTANEKLFF.